These 18 T cell receptor beta chains came from one sample sequenced in a study of T cell repertoires in ileal Crohn's disease. The method was immunoSEQ multiplex PCR; TCRdb's version includes in-frame clones alone and lacks a portion of them. The sample records about 11,000 clones, roughly 72% being singletons. Time point specified: neoterminal ileum biopsy at postoperative endoscopy, about 6 months after surgery. The sequencing input was ileal tissue. The source is an adult with Crohn's disease.

This rearrangement joins TRBV7-8 to TRBJ2-3; TRBD1 is a possible D gene (7 bases). The CDR3 sequence is 16 residues long. CDR1 and CDR2 (germline): SGHVS, FQNEAQ. The V end lost 4 bases, the J end lost 4 bases, and 18 bases lay between the germline ends. CDR3 protein: CASSSVAGGGPDTQYF. In nucleotides, the CDR3 is TGTGCCAGCAGCTCGGTAGCAGGGGGAGGTCCAGATACGCAGTATTTT.

The chain couples TRBV11-3 to TRBJ1-1; D call uncertain. This CDR3 is 13 amino acids long. Per germline, CDR1 SGHNT and CDR2 YENEEA. V was pared by 8 bases and J by 0 bases, with 10 bases between. CDR3 nucleotides: TGTGCCAGCGCCGTCGGGATGAACACTGAAGCTTTCTTT. Translated: CASAVGMNTEAFF.

This chain joins TRBV5-4 and TRBJ2-7; 13 nucleotides align to TRBD2. The CDR3 loop spans 15 amino acids. The ends lost 4 bases at V and 6 bases at J; junction bases unmatched: 7. Germline CDR1 and CDR2: SGHNT and YYREEE (reference sequence). CDR3 region: CASSPGLAGVGEQYF. The CDR3 DNA reads TGTGCCAGCAGCCCAGGACTAGCGGGAGTAGGCGAGCAGTACTTC.

This clone occurred once. The chain has TRBV5-1 and TRBJ1-2, with a tentative D call TRBD1 (5 bases). Germline V gene lookup returns CDR1 SGHRS and CDR2 YFSETQ. V was cut by 2 bases and J by 7 bases, with 27 bases left in between. The CDR3 extends over 18 amino acids. The CDR3 region has the DNA TGCGCCAGCAGCTTCGGAGCCGGTCCACCGGGACTTAATTTTGGCTACACCTTC. Protein sequence: CASSFGAGPPGLNFGYTF.

The rearrangement uses TRBV4-2 and TRBJ2-3; weak D call: TRBD1 (5 bases). With 0 bases removed from V and 5 bases from J, the gap between germline ends came to 15 bases. Germline-derived CDR1 and CDR2 are LGHNA and YNFKEQ. The CDR3 runs 16 residues. CDR3 nucleotide sequence: TGTGCCAGCAGCCAAGAGGTTGGGGCTAAGAGAGATACGCAGTATTTT. Its translation: CASSQEVGAKRDTQYF.

The chain employs TRBV28 and TRBJ1-2; D remains unclear. V gave up 3 bases and J gave up 4 bases, with 6 bases separating them. The germline gives CDR1 MDHEN, CDR2 SYDVKM. CDR3 size: 12 residues. CDR3 nucleotide sequence: TGTGCCAGCAGTTTGCGGGCCTATGGCTACACCTTC. Translating it yields CASSLRAYGYTF.

A few counts support this clone. This rearrangement joins TRBV15 to TRBJ2-7; possible D gene TRBD2, 7 bases. The germline CDR1 and CDR2 sequences are LNHNV and YYDKDF (reference sequence). V lost 0 bases and J 2 bases, leaving 14 bases between the germline ends. The CDR3 consists of 16 residues. The CDR3 protein is CATSRDGGASAYEQYF. The CDR3 DNA follows: TGTGCCACCAGCAGAGATGGGGGGGCTTCCGCCTACGAGCAGTACTTC.

V gene TRBV30 combines with J gene TRBJ2-7; D might be TRBD2 (5 bases). CDR3 length: 15 amino acids. Looked up from germline, CDR1 is GTSNPN and CDR2 is SVGIG (reference sequence). V lost 2 bases to trimming and J lost 2 bases, with 16 bases between them. This chain's CDR3 is CAWSRGGQSTYEQYF. The CDR3 coding sequence is TGTGCCTGGAGTAGAGGCGGGCAGTCAACCTACGAGCAGTACTTC.

The chain couples TRBV7-2 to TRBJ2-2, with TRBD1 identical over 8 bases. This CDR3 contains 16 residues. Germline V lookup: CDR1 SGHTA, CDR2 FQGNSA. V gave up 2 bases and J gave up 5 bases; unmatched junction bases: 7. The CDR3 sequence is CASSLQGARGTGELFF. In nucleotides, the CDR3 is TGTGCCAGCAGCTTACAGGGGGCGAGAGGAACCGGGGAGCTGTTTTTT.

The chain combines TRBV28 with TRBJ2-4; TRBD1 is a possible D gene (6 bases). Per the germline V gene, CDR1 is MDHEN and CDR2 is SYDVKM. This CDR3 is built from 14 residues. Trimming pared 6 bases from V and 8 bases from J, leaving 17 bases between. The CDR3 DNA follows: TGTGCCAGCAGCCCCGAAACAGGGATGTACATTCAGTACTTC. This codes for CASSPETGMYIQYF. Supplemented by reference TRBV28 and TRBJ2-4, the full variable domain reads DVKVTQSSRYLVKRTGEKVFLECVQDMDHENMFWYRQDPGLGLRLIYFSYDVKMKEKGDIPEGYSVSREKKERFSLILESASTNQTSMYLCASSPETGMYIQYFGAGTRLSVL.

The J gene is TRBJ2-7, the V gene TRBV28, with D possibly being TRBD1 (7 bases). This CDR3 spans 16 amino acids. The V end lost 3 bases, the J end lost 1 base, and 16 bases lay between the germline ends. The germline gives CDR1 MDHEN, CDR2 SYDVKM. The CDR3 DNA reads as TGTGCCAGCAGTTTCTTCTGGGCAGGGGGGTCCTACGAGCAGTACTTC. Translation gives CASSFFWAGGSYEQYF.

This clone turned up a few times. This chain joins TRBV5-4 and TRBJ2-1, with D possibly matching TRBD2 (5 bases). V was cut by 10 bases and J by 1 base, with 15 bases left in between. This CDR3 region has 14 residues. Germline V gene data show CDR1 as SGHNT and CDR2 as YYREEE (reference sequence). CDR3 sequence reads: CASGWSGSYNEQFF. Here the CDR3 DNA reads TGTGCCTCGGGGTGGAGTGGGTCCTACAATGAGCAGTTCTTC.

J is TRBJ1-1 and V is TRBV28, with TRBD1 matching over 7 bases. After removal of 6 bases from V and 5 bases from J, the junction contained 9 bases not matched to a gene. The CDR3 has 14 amino acids. The germline gives CDR1 MDHEN, CDR2 SYDVKM. The CDR3 protein is CASRIPGGGTEAFF. DNA for the CDR3: TGTGCCAGCAGAATTCCAGGGGGTGGTACTGAAGCTTTCTTT.

The CDR3 here is CASSFRSSSYEQYF. The CDR3, as DNA: TGCGCCAGCAGCTTTCGATCGAGCTCCTACGAGCAGTACTTC. J is TRBJ2-7 and V is TRBV5-1, with D unresolved. V was shortened by 2 bases and J by 0 bases, with 9 bases between the two germline ends. Germline V lookup: CDR1 SGHRS, CDR2 YFSETQ. This CDR3 has 14 amino acids.

The gene calls are TRBV6-1 and TRBJ1-6, with 7 nucleotides matching TRBD1. Per germline, CDR1 MNHNS and CDR2 SASEGT. The CDR3 covers 15 residues. The V segment lost 3 bases and the J segment 14 bases; nucleotides outside the gene matches: 13. CDR3 coding DNA: TGTGCCAGCAGTGATCCCCGGAGGACAGGTATTACCCTCCACTTT. Translating it yields CASSDPRRTGITLHF.

V gene TRBV27 combines with J gene TRBJ1-1; D unclear. Germline V gene data show CDR1 as MNHEY and CDR2 as SMNVEV (reference sequence). The CDR3 spans 13 residues. The V and J ends lost 6 bases and 2 bases respectively, with 10 bases between them. CDR3: CASRRLINTEAFF. The CDR3 DNA is TGTGCCAGCAGAAGACTGATAAACACTGAAGCTTTCTTT.

This chain uses TRBV11-3 with TRBJ2-7, with 8 bases identical to TRBD1. The CDR3 contains 15 residues. Unmatched junction bases numbered 8, after V lost 7 bases and J lost 0 bases. Germline assignment: CDR1 SGHNT and CDR2 YENEEA. This chain's CDR3 is CASNPPGQGSYEQYF. As DNA, the CDR3 is TGTGCCAGCAACCCTCCCGGACAGGGCTCCTACGAGCAGTACTTC.

The chain recombines TRBV14 with TRBJ2-3, with 9 bases fitting TRBD1. The CDR3 is 16 amino acids. Germline loops: CDR1 SGHDN, CDR2 FVKESK. The ends lost 6 bases at V and 8 bases at J; junction bases unmatched: 15. CDR3 sequence: CASSATLQGATSTQYF. The CDR3 nucleotides are TGTGCCAGCAGTGCAACCCTACAGGGGGCAACGAGTACGCAGTATTTT. Based on the CDR3 plus reference TRBV14 and TRBJ2-3, the full variable domain is EAGVTQFPSHSVIEKGQTVTLRCDPISGHDNLYWYRRVMGKEIKFLLHFVKESKQDESGMPNNRFLAERTGGTYSTLKVQPAELEDSGVYFCASSATLQGATSTQYFGPGTRLTVL.